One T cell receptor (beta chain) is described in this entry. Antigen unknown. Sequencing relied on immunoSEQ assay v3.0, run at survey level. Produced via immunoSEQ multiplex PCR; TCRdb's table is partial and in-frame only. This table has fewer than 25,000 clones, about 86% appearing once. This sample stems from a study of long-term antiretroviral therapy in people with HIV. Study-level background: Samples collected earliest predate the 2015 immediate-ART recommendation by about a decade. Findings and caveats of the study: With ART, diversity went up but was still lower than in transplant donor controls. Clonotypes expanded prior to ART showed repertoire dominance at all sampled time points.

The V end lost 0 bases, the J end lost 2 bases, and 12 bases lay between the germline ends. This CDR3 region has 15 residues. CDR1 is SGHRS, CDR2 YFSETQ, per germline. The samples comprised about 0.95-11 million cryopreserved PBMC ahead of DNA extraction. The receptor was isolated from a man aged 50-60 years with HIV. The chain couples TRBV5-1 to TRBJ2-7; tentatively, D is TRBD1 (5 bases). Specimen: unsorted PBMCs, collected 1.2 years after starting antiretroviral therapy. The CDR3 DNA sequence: TGCGCCAGCAGCTTGGCCGGGTCGACAGCCTACGAGCAGTACTTC. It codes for CASSLAGSTAYEQYF.